This TCR beta chain was observed in a study of cytomegalovirus exposure and HLA in healthy donors. A remark on this clone: Antigen: not known.

General observations from the study: Roughly uniform depth of sequencing across donors was assumed in presence/absence analyses.

With 2 bases clipped from V and 6 bases from J, the junction kept 6 bases outside the gene matches. This CDR3 has 14 residues. Germline assignment: CDR1 GTSNPN and CDR2 SVGIG (reference sequence). The PCR had 60 Vbeta and 13 Jbeta primers. The repertoire was sequenced with immunoSEQ multiplex PCR; TCRdb's copy has only in-frame clones and lacks some. This table has 98,000 or so clones, roughly four fifths appearing once. The sample was PBMCs. The genes are TRBV30 and TRBJ2-7; 11 bases agree with TRBD2. This receptor was taken from a human donor in good health. DNA of the CDR3: TGTGCCTGGAGTACTAGCGGGAGATTGACCGAGCAGTACTTC. Amino acids: CAWSTSGRLTEQYF.